Here is one T cell receptor (beta chain) with its context. Its cognate antigen is unknown. Combining a sample-barcoded 5' primer with a J-beta primer mix, a second PCR ran for roughly 7 to 11 cycles. TCRdb analysed the 5' RACE reads with MiXCR anew, one entry per CDR3 protein. The repertoire holds about 840,000 distinct CDR3 sequences, with almost 30% as singletons. These data belong to a study of blood T cells in healthy people across ages. Regarding the study as a whole: In long-lived donors, naive CD4+ cell counts and diversity exceeded those of aged donors.

The data were also submitted as part of a second study, on T cells of mothers and their children. That work states: At a rate of roughly 1.4 ug per 15 ul, cDNA synthesis received all of the extracted RNA. Reads recorded for TCR beta CDR3 numbered over 8 million per mother and roughly 3 million per child. The overlap seen between related mothers and children slightly exceeded that of unrelated pairs, though not significantly.

The clonotype originates from a woman aged 40-49 years in good health. The sample comprised blood.

CDR3 amino acids: CASSAKVETNTEAFF. In DNA, the CDR3 is TGCGCCAGCAGCGCGAAAGTAGAGACCAACACTGAAGCTTTCTTT. This chain connects TRBV5-1 to TRBJ1-1; no definite D call. V lost 4 bases to trimming and J lost 2 bases, with 15 bases between them. The germline V gene encodes CDR1 SGHRS and CDR2 YFSETQ. The CDR3 sequence is 15 residues long.